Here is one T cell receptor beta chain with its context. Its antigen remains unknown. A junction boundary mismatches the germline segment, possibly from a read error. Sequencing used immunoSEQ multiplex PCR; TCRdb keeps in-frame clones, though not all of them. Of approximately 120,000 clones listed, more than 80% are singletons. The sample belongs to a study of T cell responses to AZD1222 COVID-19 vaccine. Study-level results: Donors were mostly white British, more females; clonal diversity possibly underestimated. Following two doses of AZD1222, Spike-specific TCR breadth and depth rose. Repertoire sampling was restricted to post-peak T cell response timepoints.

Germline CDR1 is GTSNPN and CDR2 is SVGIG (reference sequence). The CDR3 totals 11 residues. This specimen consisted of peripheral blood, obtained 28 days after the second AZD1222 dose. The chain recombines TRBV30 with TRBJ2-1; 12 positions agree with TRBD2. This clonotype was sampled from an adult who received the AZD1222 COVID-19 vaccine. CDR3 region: CAWSGTSGYLF. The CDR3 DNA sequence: TGTGCCTGGAGCGGGACTAGCGGGTACCTCTTC. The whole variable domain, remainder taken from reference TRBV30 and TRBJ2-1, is SQTIHQWPATLVQPVGSPLSLECTVEGTSNPNLYWYRQAAGRGLQLLFYSVGIGQISSEVPQNLSASRPQDRQFILSSKKLLLSDSGFYLCAWSGTSGYLFGPGTRLTVL.